Each of the 30 T cell receptor beta chains below was sequenced from the same sample in a study of blood T cells in healthy people across ages. Then a second PCR, running about 6 to 12 cycles, was carried out with a sample-barcoded 5' primer and a J-beta primer mix. TCRdb re-analysed the 5' RACE reads in MiXCR, keeping a single row per CDR3 protein. The sample lists 1.5 million to 2 million distinct CDR3 sequences, 40% to 55% seen once, with roughly 2.1% in the top ten. Sequencing was performed on blood. These receptors originate from a woman aged 40 to 50 in good health.

This clonotype showed up just a few times. The chain has TRBV10-3 and TRBJ2-6; a possible D gene is TRBD2 (5 bases). V was trimmed by 7 bases and J by 3 bases, leaving 10 bases between them. Per the germline V gene, CDR1 is ENHRY and CDR2 is SYGVKD. The CDR3 has 14 amino acids. CDR3 DNA: TGTGCCATCAATGGAGGTAGTGGGGCCAACGTCCTGACTTTC. This codes for CAINGGSGANVLTF.

The chain is built from TRBV4-3 and TRBJ2-3; unclear D gene. The germline CDR1 and CDR2 sequences are LGHNA and YSLEER. Trimming cost V 1 base and J 4 bases, with 12 bases left between them. This CDR3 has 15 residues. The CDR3 bases are TGCGCCAGCAGCCAAGGTCCAGGTTACGCAGATACGCAGTATTTT. The encoded protein is CASSQGPGYADTQYF.

This clonotype was observed a single time. CDR3 residues: CAISESITGAGEKLFF. As DNA, the CDR3 is TGTGCCATCAGTGAGTCGATAACGGGGGCCGGTGAAAAACTGTTTTTT. The chain recombines TRBV10-3 with TRBJ1-4; perhaps TRBD1 as D (6 bases). Trimming took off 0 bases at V and 7 bases at J, with 15 bases between the two ends. The CDR3 is made up of 16 amino acids. Germline values: CDR1 ENHRY, CDR2 SYGVKD.

V usage is TRBV10-3 and J usage is TRBJ2-5; 9 nucleotides agree with TRBD1. Per germline, CDR1 ENHRY and CDR2 SYGVKD. With 5 bases clipped from V and 5 bases from J, the junction kept 3 bases outside the gene matches. The CDR3 has 13 residues. CDR3 sequence reads: CAISTGGRETQYF. For the CDR3, the DNA is TGTGCCATCAGTACAGGGGGCCGGGAGACCCAGTACTTC.

The chain is built from TRBV27 and TRBJ1-2; TRBD1 matches at 7 bases. The CDR3 length is 14 residues. Germline V gene data show CDR1 as MNHEY and CDR2 as SMNVEV (reference sequence). The V and J ends lost 6 bases and 1 base, in that order; junction bases with no gene match: 5. As DNA, the CDR3 is TGTGCCAGCAGATGGACAGGAAATAACTATGGCTACACCTTC. Its protein is CASRWTGNNYGYTF.

In its sample, this clonotype was seen once. The genes are TRBV7-9 and TRBJ2-1; 8 bases match TRBD2. The J segment lost 8 bases and the V segment lost 5 bases, leaving 11 bases of the junction unmatched. This CDR3 has 15 residues. Germline CDR1 is SEHNR and CDR2 is FQNEAQ (reference sequence). The CDR3 nucleotides read TGTGCCAGCAGCATGGCAGGGTCGGGGGGGGATGAGCAGTTCTTC. It encodes CASSMAGSGGDEQFF.

This clonotype was observed a few times. The chain recombines TRBV6-2 or TRBV6-3 with TRBJ2-5, with D maybe TRBD2 (5 bases). The length of the CDR3 is 13 residues. The V gene's germline CDR1 is MNHEY and CDR2 SVGEGT. V dropped 8 bases and J dropped 2 bases, with 12 bases sitting between them. The CDR3 sequence: CASCPGNQETQYF. As DNA, the CDR3 is TGTGCCAGCTGCCCCGGGAATCAAGAGACCCAGTACTTC.

This clonotype has just one count. V usage is TRBV6-2 or TRBV6-3 and J usage is TRBJ1-5; the match to TRBD1 covers 11 bases. V lost 2 bases to trimming and J lost 6 bases; unmatched junction nucleotides: 3. Germline-derived CDR1 and CDR2 are MNHEY and SVGEGT. The CDR3 runs to 15 residues. CDR3 in DNA: TGTGCCAGCAGTTACAGGACAGGGGGCGGTCAGCCCCAGCATTTT. Its protein is CASSYRTGGGQPQHF.

The genes are TRBV21-1 and TRBJ1-1. TRBV21-1 is classified as a pseudogene. The CDR3 runs 14 residues. CDR3 in amino acids: CASHGMGLNTEAFF. The DNA for the CDR3 is TGTGCCAGCCATGGGATGGGCCTGAACACTGAAGCTTTCTTT.

The chain uses TRBV7-8 and TRBJ2-4; 11 bases map to TRBD2. The J call could be wrong; TRBJ2-7 is a better fit for the DNA end. The CDR3 covers 15 residues. Germline CDR1 reads SGHVS; CDR2 reads FQNEAQ. The CDR3 DNA reads as TGTGCCAGCAGCTTACTAGCGGGGGGCATCTACGAGCAGTACTTC. Translating it yields CASSLLAGGIYEQYF.

This clonotype was seen a handful of times. The chain recombines TRBV29-1 with TRBJ1-1, with D maybe TRBD1 (5 bases). Germline V gives CDR1 SQVTM, CDR2 ANQGSEA. The V gene lost 5 bases and the J gene lost 0 bases, with 22 bases spanning the gap. This CDR3 is built from 17 residues. DNA for the CDR3: TGCAGCGTTCTCGGACAAATCGGGCAGTTTGTGAACACTGAAGCTTTCTTT. The encoded protein is CSVLGQIGQFVNTEAFF.

The chain has TRBV15 and TRBJ1-6; D might be TRBD1 (6 bases). The CDR3 is 15 amino acids. Germline-derived CDR1 and CDR2 are LNHNV and YYDKDF (reference sequence). The V end lost 0 bases, the J end lost 6 bases, and 9 bases lay between the germline ends. This chain's CDR3 is CATSRDRGGNSPLHF. CDR3 sequence (DNA): TGTGCCACCAGCAGAGACAGGGGAGGTAATTCACCCCTCCACTTT.

The CDR3 nucleotides are TGTGCCACCAGCCAAGCCCGGGGAAAGTCTGGGGCCAACGTCCTGACTTTC. Translated, it gives CATSQARGKSGANVLTF. This rearrangement joins TRBV15 to TRBJ2-6; possibly TRBD2 for D (5 bases). Looked up from germline, CDR1 is LNHNV and CDR2 is YYDKDF (reference sequence). V was shortened by 5 bases and J by 1 base, with 15 bases between the two germline ends. The CDR3 extends over 17 amino acids.

The rearrangement uses TRBV20-1 and TRBJ1-6; D remains unclear. CDR3 length: 12 amino acids. Germline loops: CDR1 DFQATT, CDR2 SNEGSKA (reference sequence). V gave up 4 bases and J gave up 7 bases, with 8 bases separating them. Here the CDR3 reads CSAKAGNSPLHF. The CDR3 DNA reads TGCAGTGCTAAGGCTGGGAATTCACCCCTCCACTTT.

The rearrangement joins TRBV10-3 to TRBJ2-3; D call uncertain. V was shortened by 5 bases and J by 2 bases, with 14 bases between the two germline ends. In germline, CDR1 is ENHRY, CDR2 SYGVKD. The CDR3 covers 15 residues. The CDR3 DNA is TGTGCCATCAGTATAGCAGGAATGACCACAGATACGCAGTATTTT. Protein: CAISIAGMTTDTQYF.

The chain has TRBV20-1 and TRBJ2-5; 10 bases fit TRBD2. V lost 2 bases and J lost 1; bases outside the gene matches: 13. Germline V gene data show CDR1 as DFQATT and CDR2 as SNEGSKA (reference sequence). The CDR3 has 18 amino acids. The CDR3 spells CSARIDASGGPPQETQYF. CDR3 sequence (DNA): TGCAGTGCTAGAATCGACGCTAGCGGGGGCCCACCCCAAGAGACCCAGTACTTC.

This clonotype was seen a few times. The chain uses TRBV20-1 and TRBJ2-7, with D uncertain. The V gene's germline CDR1 is DFQATT and CDR2 SNEGSKA (reference sequence). The V gene lost 2 bases and the J gene lost 0 bases, with 11 bases spanning the gap. The CDR3 is 14 amino acids. This chain's CDR3 is CSARWQESSYEQYF. The DNA for the CDR3 is TGCAGTGCTAGATGGCAGGAGAGCTCCTACGAGCAGTACTTC.

The rearrangement joins TRBV3-1 to TRBJ2-3; TRBD2 matches at 12 bases. CDR1 is LGHDT, CDR2 YNNKEL, per germline (reference sequence). Losses at the gene ends were 5 bases for V and 6 bases for J; bases not matched to a gene: 6. This CDR3 comprises 15 residues. Here the CDR3 DNA reads TGTGCCAGCAGCAGGACTAGCGGGGCACCGGATACGCAGTATTTT. Protein product: CASSRTSGAPDTQYF.

J is TRBJ2-1 and V is TRBV28, with D possibly being TRBD1 or TRBD2 (5 bases each). V lost 10 bases to trimming and J lost 3 bases, with 13 bases between them. Germline V lookup: CDR1 MDHEN, CDR2 SYDVKM. The CDR3 length is 13 residues. The CDR3 protein is CATSGQNYNEQFF. CDR3 sequence (DNA): TGTGCCACCTCGGGGCAAAACTACAATGAGCAGTTCTTC.

This clonotype was picked up one time. J is TRBJ1-6 and V is TRBV7-2; perhaps TRBD1 as D (5 bases). The CDR3 runs 14 residues. Germline V gene sequence: CDR1 SGHTA, CDR2 FQGNSA. The V and J ends lost 4 bases and 10 bases respectively, with 14 bases between them. The CDR3: CASSSAGVRSPLHF. The CDR3 coding sequence is TGTGCCAGCAGCTCCGCGGGGGTCCGATCACCCCTCCACTTT.

The V gene is TRBV2, the J gene TRBJ1-1; 7 nucleotides match TRBD1. The V gene's germline CDR1 is SNHLY and CDR2 FYNNEI. The CDR3 is 14 amino acids. V shed 10 bases and J 7 bases; nucleotides not matched to a gene: 15. The CDR3 region is CAIRTGDRPDEAFF. The CDR3 region has the DNA TGTGCCATCCGCACAGGGGACCGACCGGATGAAGCTTTCTTT.

In this sample, this clonotype turned up a few times. The chain couples TRBV20-1 to TRBJ2-5; D perhaps matches TRBD1 (5 bases). Germline-derived CDR1 and CDR2 are DFQATT and SNEGSKA (reference sequence). The CDR3 consists of 15 residues. V was shortened by 5 bases and J by 5 bases, with 21 bases between the two germline ends. The CDR3 coding sequence is TGCAGTGCTCCCCGGTCCCGACAGTTCAGTGAGACCCAGTACTTC. Translated, it gives CSAPRSRQFSETQYF.

V is TRBV6-5 and J is TRBJ2-7; D might be TRBD2 (7 bases). The CDR3 contains 14 residues. The germline V and J ends were trimmed by 2 bases and 5 bases, with 13 bases remaining between them. Germline CDR1 and CDR2: MNHEY and SVGAGI. CDR3 in DNA: TGTGCCAGCAGTTACGGGGGGGCCTCAGACGAGCAGTACTTC. This translates into CASSYGGASDEQYF.

The table lists this clonotype with a few counts. The gene calls are TRBV6-5 and TRBJ2-1; D ambiguous. Per germline, CDR1 MNHEY and CDR2 SVGAGI. The CDR3 is made up of 15 amino acids. Trimming cost V 4 bases and J 6 bases, with 16 bases left between them. CDR3 loop: CASSSETASVNEQFF. Written as DNA, the CDR3 is TGTGCCAGCAGTTCAGAGACGGCCTCTGTCAATGAGCAGTTCTTC.

The chain has TRBV4-3 and TRBJ2-3; TRBD1 matches 8 bases. The CDR3 extends over 15 amino acids. V lost 3 bases and J lost 4; bases outside the gene matches: 6. Germline CDR1 reads LGHNA; CDR2 reads YSLEER. The chain's CDR3 is CASSHTTGVADTQYF. The CDR3 DNA reads TGCGCCAGCAGCCACACGACAGGGGTGGCAGATACGCAGTATTTT.

The chain has TRBV4-3 and TRBJ2-4; D gene uncertain. Germline V gene data show CDR1 as LGHNA and CDR2 as YSLEER. The CDR3 extends over 15 amino acids. Between the trimmed V and J ends, which lost 0 bases and 0 bases, there was a span of 6 bases. CDR3 amino acids: CASSQDEVAKNIQYF. The DNA for the CDR3 is TGCGCCAGCAGCCAAGATGAAGTAGCCAAAAACATTCAGTACTTC.

The chain carries TRBV20-1 and TRBJ1-4; no clear D gene. The CDR3 has 13 residues. Germline values: CDR1 DFQATT, CDR2 SNEGSKA (reference sequence). Trimming took off 6 bases at V and 8 bases at J, with 16 bases between the two ends. CDR3: CSASRQPDEKLFF. The CDR3, as DNA: TGCAGTGCCAGCAGGCAGCCGGACGAAAAACTGTTTTTT.

Comment on this clonotype: Mismatch with germline at one junction end may stem from a read error. V is TRBV4-1 and J is TRBJ2-5; the D gene is possibly TRBD2 (6 bases). The CDR3 runs to 13 residues. Germline loops: CDR1 MGHRA, CDR2 YSYEKL. The CDR3 DNA is TGCGCCAGCAGCCATTTTGGTCGGGAGACCCAGTGCTTC. It translates to CASSHFGRETQCF.

This clonotype was counted a few times. The chain uses TRBV7-9 and TRBJ2-7; possibly TRBD2 for D (5 bases). V lost 10 bases, J lost 3 bases, and 13 bases lay in between. This CDR3 has 12 amino acids. Germline V CDR1 and CDR2: SEHNR, FQNEAQ (reference sequence). The CDR3 DNA sequence: TGTGCCACCCAGGAGGCCAACTACGAGCAGTACTTC. Translation gives CATQEANYEQYF.

This sequence joins TRBV5-1 and TRBJ2-1, with 12 bases aligning to TRBD2. The CDR3 is 16 amino acids. CDR1 and CDR2 (germline): SGHRS, YFSETQ. V was pared by 2 bases and J by 9 bases, with 9 bases of the junction left unmatched. CDR3 sequence (DNA): TGCGCCAGCAGCTTCGGTCCTAGCGGGGGGGCGGGTGAGCAGTTCTTC. Protein product: CASSFGPSGGAGEQFF.